This T cell receptor (beta chain) is from a study of T cells in tuberculosis. The repertoire was sequenced with immunoSEQ multiplex PCR; TCRdb's copy has only in-frame clones and lacks some. Here the sample spans about 58,000 clones, 70% to 90% being singletons. From germline, CDR1 is LNHDA and CDR2 SQIVND (reference sequence). Trimming left V 5 bases short and J 4 bases short, with 9 bases between. The CDR3 contains 13 residues. Study conclusions and caveats: Some low-affinity tetramer-binding T cells may be absent from this sample.

Sorting used thawed, overnight-rested PBMC stained with anti-CD3, a viability dye and GMM-loaded CD1B tetramer. C32 glucose monomycolate from Rhodococcus equi was loaded onto the CD1B tetramers. CD14-expressing monocytes were removed from PBMC before cryopreservation and sorting. Source material: CD1b-GMM tetramer-negative cells sorted from PBMCs. This TCR was sampled from an adult woman with latent tuberculosis. The genes are TRBV19 and TRBJ1-3; weak D call: TRBD1 (5 bases). CDR3 bases: TGTGCCAGTAGTTCAGGGTTCGGAAACACCATATATTTT. It yields the protein CASSSGFGNTIYF.